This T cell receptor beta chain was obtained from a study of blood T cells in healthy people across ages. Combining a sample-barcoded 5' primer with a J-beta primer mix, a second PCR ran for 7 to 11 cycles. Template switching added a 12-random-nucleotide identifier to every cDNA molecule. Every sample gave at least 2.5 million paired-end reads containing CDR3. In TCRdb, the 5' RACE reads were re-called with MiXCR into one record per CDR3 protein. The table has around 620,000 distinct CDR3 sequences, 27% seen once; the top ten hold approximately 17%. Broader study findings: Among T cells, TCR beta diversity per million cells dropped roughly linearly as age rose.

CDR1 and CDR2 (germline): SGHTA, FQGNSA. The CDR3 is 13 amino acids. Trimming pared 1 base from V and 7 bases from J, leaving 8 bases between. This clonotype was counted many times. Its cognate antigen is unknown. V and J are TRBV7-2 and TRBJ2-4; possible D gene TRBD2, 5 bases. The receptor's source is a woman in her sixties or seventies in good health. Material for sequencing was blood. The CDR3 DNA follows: TGTGCCAGCAGCTTAGGAGGGTTGAACATTCAGTACTTC. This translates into CASSLGGLNIQYF. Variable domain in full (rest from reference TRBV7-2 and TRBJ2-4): GAGVSQSPSNKVTEKGKDVELRCDPISGHTALYWYRQSLGQGLEFLIYFQGNSAPDKSGLPSDRFSAERTGGSVSTLTIQRTQQEDSAVYLCASSLGGLNIQYFGAGTRLSVL.